One sample yielded the 4 T cell receptor beta chains listed below, sequenced in a study of technical replicates of blood from several donors (dated by TCRdb to about 2017). The library was built by means of the immunoSEQ multiplex PCR assay. TCRdb took over this immuneACCESS table, retaining in-frame rearrangements with V and J assigned. Such tables are incomplete; in checked studies, under half of the missing clones stem from an unresolved V gene, and the remainder is unexplained. The sample data list approximately 73,000 clones, and roughly 94% of these were observed just once. The ten largest clones take up approximately 0.26% of the sample. Material: T cells isolated from PBMCs. Receptors originate from a human donor in good health.

In this sample, this clone turned up once. The chain recombines TRBV18 with TRBJ1-2; 8 bases align to TRBD1. V was clipped by 6 bases and J by 7 bases; unmatched bases: 16. CDR1 and CDR2 from the germline V gene are KGHSH and LQKENI. The CDR3 length is 16 residues. CDR3 nucleotide sequence: TGTGCCAGCTCCGTTAACGAAAAAGGACAGGGCTCTGGCTACACCTTC. This encodes CASSVNEKGQGSGYTF.

V usage is TRBV5-6 and J usage is TRBJ1-6; no definite D call. The V gene lost 4 bases and the J gene lost 0 bases, with 14 bases spanning the gap. The CDR3 loop spans 17 amino acids. CDR1 is SGHDT and CDR2 is YYEEEE in the germline V gene. The CDR3 nucleotides are TGTGCCAGCAGCAAATCCCGGTCGAGCTCCTATAATTCACCCCTCCACTTT. This sequence encodes CASSKSRSSSYNSPLHF.

This clone appeared once. The chain links TRBV7-9 to TRBJ2-5; D possibly corresponds to TRBD2 (6 bases). This CDR3 is 16 amino acids long. The germline gives CDR1 SEHNR, CDR2 FQNEAQ (reference sequence). The V end lost 5 bases, the J end lost 4 bases, and 20 bases lay between the germline ends. DNA of the CDR3: TGTGCCAGCAGCCCCTACGTCGGGGGTCGGGCAGAGACCCAGTACTTC. Its translation: CASSPYVGGRAETQYF.

The CDR3 reads CASSESGTAWEKLFF. In nucleotides, the CDR3 is TGTGCCAGCAGTGAGTCCGGGACAGCCTGGGAAAAACTGTTTTTT. V is TRBV25-1 and J is TRBJ1-4, with 7 bases identical to TRBD1. The CDR3 contains 15 residues. CDR1 MGHDK and CDR2 SYGVNS come from the germline V gene. Unmatched junction bases numbered 9, after V lost 3 bases and J lost 8 bases.